These T cell receptor beta chains were read from a single sample in a study of cytomegalovirus exposure and HLA in healthy donors. Clones were read by immunoSEQ multiplex PCR, and TCRdb kept only the in-frame ones, dropping some. The table has some 150,000 clones, approximately 84% seen once. Sequenced sample: PBMCs. The origin of the receptors is a woman aged 40 to 55 in good health and CMV-seronegative. The CDR3 runs from the conserved cysteine through the conserved F or W. D genes are given only for firm matches. Clone sizes are given selectively: once, few, many, or a class where the clone is expanded.

d_gene	v_gene	abundance	j_gene	CDR3aa	CDR3nt
TRBD2	TRBV11-2	few	TRBJ2-1	CASTLGGSDNEQFF	TGTGCCAGCACTCTCGGGGGGTCAGACAATGAGCAGTTCTTC
.	TRBV19	few	TRBJ1-5	CASLSERGLGQPQHF	TGTGCCAGTCTCTCCGAGCGGGGGTTAGGTCAGCCCCAGCATTTT
.	TRBV4-1	.	TRBJ1-3	CASSQPTADSGNTIYF	TGCGCCAGCAGCCAACCAACAGCGGACTCTGGAAACACCATATATTTT
.	TRBV18	.	TRBJ2-7	CASSPGHSSYEQYF	TGTGCCAGCTCACCGGGACACAGCTCCTACGAGCAGTACTTC
.	TRBV5-1	.	TRBJ2-3	CASSPRGARTDTQYF	TGCGCCAGCAGCCCACGAGGCGCTCGCACAGATACGCAGTATTTT
.	TRBV7-2	.	TRBJ2-1	CASSRSSAGSYNEQFF	TGTGCCAGCAGCCGATCATCGGCGGGGTCCTACAATGAGCAGTTCTTC
TRBD2	TRBV2	.	TRBJ2-1	CASKALAGDLGANEQFF	TGTGCCAGCAAGGCACTAGCGGGAGATCTGGGCGCGAATGAGCAGTTCTTC
TRBD1	TRBV28	few	TRBJ1-2	CASRWDSGGGYTF	TGTGCCAGCAGATGGGACAGTGGGGGGGGCTACACCTTC
TRBD2	TRBV5-5	.	TRBJ2-7	CASSPGGPWSYEQYF	TGTGCCAGCAGCCCGGGAGGGCCGTGGAGCTACGAGCAGTACTTC
TRBD2	TRBV6-6	.	TRBJ2-1	CASRTGLANNEQFF	TGTGCCAGCAGGACGGGACTAGCGAACAATGAGCAGTTCTTC